Listed below are T cell receptor beta chains from one sample, sequenced in a study of ipilimumab plus nivolumab after autologous stem cell transplantation. Clones were sequenced by immunoSEQ multiplex PCR, and TCRdb holds only the in-frame ones, with some missing. This table has about 6,300 clones, more than 80% appearing once. Sample: PBMCs, taken in a trial of ipilimumab plus nivolumab as post-transplant consolidation. These receptors all come from a female donor with multiple myeloma. CDR3s include the opening cysteine and the closing phenylalanine or tryptophan. Only part of the rows carry a size: once, few, many, or a class if the clone is expanded.

size	V	length	J	CDR3
.	TRBV6-9	15	TRBJ2-7	CASSYSSQNGHEQYF
.	TRBV5-4	15	TRBJ1-2	CASSYGEGFIPGYTF
.	TRBV5-1	16	TRBJ2-1	CASSLGLAAIIDEQFF
once	TRBV11-2	19	TRBJ2-1	CASSELAGTPMSSYNEQFF
.	TRBV15	14	TRBJ2-7	CATRMGQGLYEQYF
.	TRBV5-5	14	TRBJ2-2	CASSLLVNTGELFF
large	TRBV28	17	TRBJ2-1	CASSLSAGGGSYNEQFF
.	TRBV10-1	14	TRBJ2-5	CASSESRGAETQYF
.	TRBV6-5	12	TRBJ1-5	CASRGGGLTQHF
.	TRBV13	11	TRBJ2-7	CASSLVREQYF
.	TRBV11-2	16	TRBJ1-3	CASSLTGGNSGNTIYF
once	TRBV11-2	12	TRBJ2-7	CASTVSGYEQYF
.	TRBV27	14	TRBJ1-1	CASSFMGAQTEAFF
.	TRBV28	17	TRBJ2-1	CASSFYGGRILNNEQFF
.	TRBV11-2	16	TRBJ1-4	CASSLDPTTTNEKLFF
.	TRBV5-1	14	TRBJ1-1	CASSLSAVNTEAFF
once	TRBV7-9	14	TRBJ2-3	CASSPDTGTDTQYF
.	TRBV5-1	13	TRBJ1-3	CASSTGGGNTIYF
.	TRBV7-2	15	TRBJ2-5	CASRPSGAGRETQYF
.	TRBV5-1	15	TRBJ2-7	CASSLRQFNSYEQYF
.	TRBV7-8	18	TRBJ1-4	CASSPSEGIMATNEKLFF